This T cell receptor (beta chain) was identified in a study of shared clonotypes between healthy human individuals. After removal of 5 bases from V and 2 bases from J, the junction contained 6 bases not matched to a gene. From germline, CDR1 is LNHDA and CDR2 SQIVND (reference sequence). The length of the CDR3 is 16 residues. Caucasian adults residing in Nashville, Tennessee made up all the donors. Sequenced by immunoSEQ multiplex PCR; TCRdb stores in-frame clones only, minus some. Of approximately 1.5 million clones listed, 95% to 99% are singletons. The TCR sequence derives from a man aged 25 to 45 in good health. Sample: naive CD4+ T cells sorted from blood. As for subset: CD45RA+ positively selected. This sequence joins TRBV19 and TRBJ2-2; 9 bases align to TRBD1. CDR3 amino acids: CASSQRTGVNTGELFF. DNA of the CDR3: TGTGCCAGTAGTCAGAGGACAGGGGTAAACACCGGGGAGCTGTTTTTT.